This T cell receptor beta chain is from a study of early T cells in non-severe SARS-CoV-2 infection. TCRdb passed the 5' RACE reads through MiXCR, listing each CDR3 protein once. Found here are some 62,000 distinct CDR3 sequences, almost 9.5% of them singletons; the top ten hold 1.2%. This CDR3 has 14 residues. The germline CDR1 and CDR2 sequences are SGHDT and YYEEEE. V gave up 4 bases and J gave up 8 bases, with 13 bases separating them. This clonotype appeared many times. The clonotype comes from an adult who was a healthcare worker with PCR-confirmed SARS-CoV-2 infection or an uninfected control (not recorded which). The chain couples TRBV5-6 to TRBJ1-6, with D possibly being TRBD1 (6 bases). Sequencing was done on a sample of whole blood. CDR3 amino acids: CASSLSGEDSPLHF. The CDR3 DNA sequence: TGTGCCAGCAGCCTGTCAGGGGAGGATTCACCCCTCCACTTT.